Listed below are T cell receptor beta chains from one sample, sequenced in a study of blood T cell repertoires in COVID-19. TCRdb's copy holds only in-frame clones and misses some; the assay was immunoSEQ multiplex PCR. The sample holds about 34,000 clones, about 80% seen once. The sequenced material came from peripheral blood. These receptors originate from a woman in her 70s with acute or convalescent COVID-19. Both conserved end residues are part of each CDR3. The D gene is left open where the match is weak. Size is omitted from some rows. Given values are once, few, many or a class for expanded clones.

clone_size,v_call,j_call,d_call,cdr3_aa,cdr3_nt
-,TRBV6-2/TRBV6-3,TRBJ2-2,TRBD2,CASSYYGTRTGELFF,TGTGCCAGCAGTTACTATGGGACTAGGACCGGGGAGCTGTTTTTT
-,TRBV10-2,TRBJ2-1,-,CASWGPPVNNEQFF,TGCGCCAGTTGGGGGCCTCCCGTGAACAATGAGCAGTTCTTC
-,TRBV4-1,TRBJ2-1,TRBD2,CASSHALTGLASNRPFF,TGCGCCAGCAGCCACGCCCTAACGGGACTAGCATCAAATCGGCCGTTCTTC
-,TRBV10-3,TRBJ2-1,TRBD2,CAISESRGGVNNEQFF,TGTGCCATCAGTGAGTCACGTGGGGGGGTCAACAATGAGCAGTTCTTC
-,TRBV5-6,TRBJ2-1,TRBD1,CASSPRQGVGFYGEQFF,TGTGCCAGCAGCCCCCGACAGGGGGTAGGATTTTACGGTGAGCAGTTCTTC
-,TRBV28,TRBJ2-7,-,CASTSNFEQYF,TGTGCCAGCACCTCTAATTTCGAGCAGTACTTC
few,TRBV27,TRBJ1-5,-,CASSLMAGANQPQHF,TGTGCCAGCAGTTTAATGGCTGGGGCCAATCAGCCCCAGCATTTT
once,TRBV7-9,TRBJ1-1,-,CASSPGGEPEAFF,TGTGCCAGCAGCCCCGGGGGGGAGCCTGAAGCTTTCTTT
few,TRBV27,TRBJ1-2,TRBD1,CASVSGGGYTF,TGTGCCAGCGTCTCAGGGGGTGGCTACACCTTC
-,TRBV10-1,TRBJ2-3,TRBD2,CASSVGLAEADTQYF,TGCGCCAGCAGCGTCGGACTAGCTGAGGCAGATACGCAGTATTTT
-,TRBV7-9,TRBJ2-1,-,CASSLVAGDNEQFF,TGTGCCAGCAGCTTAGTGGCAGGGGACAATGAGCAGTTCTTC